Below, 6 T cell receptor beta chains from the same sample are listed, as sequenced in a study of blood T cell repertoires in COVID-19. Sequenced by immunoSEQ multiplex PCR; TCRdb stores in-frame clones only, minus some. The table has about 160,000 clones, 92% seen once. Sequencing was done on a sample of peripheral blood. The origin of the receptors is a young man with COVID-19, enrolled during active disease.

This chain uses TRBV11-2 with TRBJ1-1; weak D call: TRBD1 (5 bases). CDR1 and CDR2 (germline): SGHAT, FQNNGV. This CDR3 contains 17 residues. Trimming took off 2 bases at V and 5 bases at J, with 21 bases between the two ends. The CDR3 DNA sequence: TGTGCCAGCAGCTTAATCAGGACACAGTGGGGTAAGACTGAAGCTTTCTTT. It translates to CASSLIRTQWGKTEAFF.

This clone was recorded only once. The rearrangement joins TRBV23-1 to TRBJ1-2; 9 bases agree with TRBD1. TRBV23-1 is assigned to the ORF class and has an uncertain function. J gave up 5 bases and V 0 bases, and 10 bases lay outside the gene matches. The CDR3 has 17 residues. The CDR3 nucleotides are TGCGCCAGCAGTCAATCGGGTAGGGACAGGGTTGAATATGGCTACACCTTC. Translation: CASSQSGRDRVEYGYTF.

This sequence joins TRBV9 and TRBJ2-3; a possible D gene is TRBD1 (5 bases). V dropped 1 base and J dropped 2 bases, with 14 bases sitting between them. The CDR3 is 16 residues long. Germline CDR1 is SGDLS and CDR2 is YYNGEE. The chain's CDR3 is CASSVRGSEITDTQYF. The CDR3 region has the DNA TGTGCCAGCAGCGTAAGGGGCTCAGAGATCACAGATACGCAGTATTTT.

The chain links TRBV13 to TRBJ2-1, with a tentative D call TRBD1 (6 bases). V shed 6 bases and J shed 2 bases, with 17 bases lying between them. The CDR3 is 16 residues long. Germline V gives CDR1 PRHDT, CDR2 FYEKMQ (reference sequence). CDR3 coding DNA: TGTGCCAGCAGAACCCGGGCCAGGGGTACCTACAATGAGCAGTTCTTC. Protein sequence: CASRTRARGTYNEQFF. Drawing the rest from reference TRBV13 and TRBJ2-1, the complete variable domain is AAGVIQSPRHLIKEKRETATLKCYPIPRHDTVYWYQQGPGQDPQFLISFYEKMQSDKGSIPDRFSAQQFSDYHSELNMSSLELGDSALYFCASRTRARGTYNEQFFGPGTRLTVL.

The chain combines TRBV12-5 with TRBJ2-7; 7 bases fit TRBD1. J was trimmed by 2 bases and V by 3 bases; bases with no gene match: 10. The CDR3 loop spans 16 amino acids. Germline lookup yields CDR1 LGHNT and CDR2 FRNRAP. CDR3 in amino acids: CASGLKEDRIPYEQYF. Written as DNA, the CDR3 is TGTGCTAGTGGTTTAAAAGAGGACAGGATTCCCTACGAGCAGTACTTC.

The rearrangement links TRBV27 to TRBJ2-7; a weak D match, TRBD2 (6 bases). CDR3 size: 14 residues. The germline V gene encodes CDR1 MNHEY and CDR2 SMNVEV (reference sequence). The V gene lost 4 bases and the J gene lost 2 bases, with 12 bases spanning the gap. The CDR3 nucleotides read TGTGCCAGCAGTTACGACGGGAGTCCCTACGAGCAGTACTTC. Its protein is CASSYDGSPYEQYF.